This entry describes one T cell receptor beta chain. Its antigen is unknown. Nothing much larger sits one base from this clone, and base qualities are not available. Related donors were used in the transplants with nonmyeloablative bone marrow transplantation, and mixed chimerism was transient in the human trials. Thawed PBMCs were FACS-sorted into unstimulated Tregs (CD4+CD25+CD127-), CD4+ non-Tregs (CD4+CD25-), CD4 cells and CD8 cells. The patients were a few recipients of combined kidney and bone marrow transplants from the ITN036ST trial, and samples were available only from these trial subjects. Healthy control blood was processed to PBMCs with a Ficoll density gradient and then cryopreserved, whereas patient PBMCs were collected both before and after transplant. The data originate from a study of Tregs in tolerant kidney transplant recipients (dated by TCRdb to 2018 to 2020). For the study in its entirety: The study applied TCRbeta sequencing to find donor-specific regulatory T cells before combined kidney and bone marrow transplantation and then followed those same cells after transplant. Beyond this particular receptor, the publication reports: For some patients the PCR primers changed over time, which made it impossible to compare the samples from those patients at the nucleotide level. Donor-specific Treg expansion exceeded global Treg expansion in tolerant patients, suggesting antigen-driven rather than nonspecific expansion. Because the study included only a small number of patients, the results must be confirmed in larger populations and under other immunosuppression protocols. Biological reproducibility was not examined directly, but technical replication error appeared to be minimal. Expanding Tregs with activated donor B cells appeared to identify the most biologically relevant and donor-specific TCRbeta repertoire.

From its cysteine to its phenylalanine, the CDR3 spans 14 amino acids. Only the CDR3 DNA stays, 42 bases, in frame from base 1. CDR1 and CDR2, looked up from the germline V gene, are MDHEN and SYDVKM. Trimming at the junction amounts to 7 bases on V and 4 bases on J, and the germline ends lie 16 bases apart. For TCRbeta CDR3 sequencing, genomic DNA from the sorted cells was extracted using the QIAGEN DNeasy Blood and Tissue Kit. Through immunoSEQ, high-throughput TCRbeta CDR3 sequencing was done commercially, including PCR amplification with internal controls and bias correction. In the original analysis: Unique productive TCRbeta sequences were defined by CDR3 nucleotide sequence when primers matched and otherwise by CDR3 amino acid sequence together with Vbeta and Jbeta genes. To correct for sorting error, sequences found in more than one sorted population at a frequency ratio of 2:1 or less were discarded, and the remaining shared sequences were assigned to the population with the higher frequency. A sequence was defined as donor-reactive if the sequence was expanded at least 5-fold in CFSE-low cells compared with unstimulated cells and had a frequency of at least 0.01% in CFSE-low cells. Jensen-Shannon divergence, calculated on the top 100 TCRbeta sequences ranked by frequency, was used to quantify repertoire divergence. For samples with multiple sequencing runs, sorting error was corrected separately for each run before the runs were pooled. TCRdb carries this immuneACCESS record with in-frame sequences only. Its versions omit some clonotypes, under half of them owing to an unresolved V gene in the studies checked, with the rest unexplained. V and J calls and clone size are copied from that table; D and trimming were computed from the DNA. The sample contains about 90,000 clones, roughly 93% of them found a single time. The leading ten clones occupy 1.6% of the sample.

Sequenced material: CD4+ T cells from blood (PBMCs), taken 12 months after the transplant. The rearranged segments are TRBV28 and TRBJ1-2, with the D gene uncertain. The receptor was isolated from a human patient who received a combined kidney and bone marrow transplant. Donor T cells from the graft may be present among the T cells after a transplant. The nucleotide sequence is TGTGCCAGCAATGGGCGAGGGAGGACCTATGGCTACACCTTC. Its coded protein is CASNGRGRTYGYTF.